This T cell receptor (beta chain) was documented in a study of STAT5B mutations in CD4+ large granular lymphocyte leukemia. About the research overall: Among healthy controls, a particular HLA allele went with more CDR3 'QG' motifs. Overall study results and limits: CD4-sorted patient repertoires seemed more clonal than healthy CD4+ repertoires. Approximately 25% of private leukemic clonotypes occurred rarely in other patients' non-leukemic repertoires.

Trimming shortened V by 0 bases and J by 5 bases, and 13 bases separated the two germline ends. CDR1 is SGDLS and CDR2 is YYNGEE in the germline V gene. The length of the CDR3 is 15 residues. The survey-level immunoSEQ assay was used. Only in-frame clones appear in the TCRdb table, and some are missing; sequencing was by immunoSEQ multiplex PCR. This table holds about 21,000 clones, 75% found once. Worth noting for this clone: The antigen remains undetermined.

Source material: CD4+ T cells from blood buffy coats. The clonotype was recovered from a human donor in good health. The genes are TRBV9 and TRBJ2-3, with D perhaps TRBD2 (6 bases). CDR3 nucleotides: TGTGCCAGCAGCGTAGGTAGCGGATGGTTAGATACGCAGTATTTT. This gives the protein CASSVGSGWLDTQYF.